A single sample is the source of the 10 T cell receptor beta chains below, sequenced in a study of Tregs in tolerant kidney transplant recipients. The protocol was immunoSEQ multiplex PCR, while the TCRdb copy is restricted to in-frame clones and leaves out a portion. The sample table sets out some 30,000 clones. Mixed chimerism was transient after nonmyeloablative marrow transplants from related graft donors. The sequenced sample was CD4+ T cells from blood (PBMCs), obtained 24 months after the transplant. These receptors all stem from a human patient who received a combined kidney and bone marrow transplant. Some T cells may have come from the graft donor.

For this clone: The sequence runs out 3 residues before the end of the CDR3; the remainder is reconstructed from the germline J gene. V is TRBV7-8 and J is TRBJ2-1; D may be TRBD1 (6 bases). The V gene's germline CDR1 is SGHVS and CDR2 FQNEAQ. Trimming pared 3 bases from V and 9 bases from J, leaving 12 bases between. The CDR3 has 13 amino acids. The covered CDR3 bases are TGTGCCAGCAGCTTGGGGGCGACACCTGAG. Translated: CASSLGATPE. Given in full, the CDR3 is CASSLGATPEQFF.

The CDR3 bases that were read are TGCGCCAGCAGCCCTCAGGGCGCAACTAATGAAAAA. Its translation: CASSPQGATNEK. The entire CDR3 sequence reads CASSPQGATNEKLFF. V and J are TRBV5-1 and TRBJ1-4; the D gene is possibly TRBD1 (5 bases). Read data end 3 residues before the CDR3 end; the end is taken from the germline J gene. Germline assignment: CDR1 SGHRS and CDR2 YFSETQ. The CDR3 is 15 residues long. The V end was cut by 4 bases, the J end by 0 bases, with 10 bases between.

As for this clone: The missing CDR3 end, 3 residues past where the read stops, is filled in from the germline J gene. The J gene is TRBJ2-7, the V gene TRBV18; D is unresolved. The CDR3 runs 13 residues. Germline V gene data show CDR1 as KGHSH and CDR2 as LQKENI. The germline V and J ends were trimmed by 2 bases and 4 bases, with 9 bases remaining between them. The CDR3 is CASSPANSYEQYF. The part of the CDR3 DNA that was read is TGTGCCAGCTCACCAGCTAACAGTTACGAG. Full variable domain (rest looked up from reference TRBV18 and TRBJ2-7): NAGVMQNPRHLVRRRGQEARLRCSPMKGHSHVYWYRQLPEEGLKFMVYLQKENIIDESGMPKERFSAEFPKEGPSILRIQQVVRGDSAAYFCASSPANSYEQYFGPGTRLTVT.

Concerning this clone: The DNA ends 3 residues before the CDR3 does, and the rest of the CDR3 is filled in from the germline J gene. The chain links TRBV5-1 to TRBJ1-6; D perhaps matches TRBD1 (6 bases). Trimming stripped 4 bases from V and 0 bases from J, with 11 bases between. This CDR3 has 16 amino acids. Per germline, CDR1 SGHRS and CDR2 YFSETQ. The covered CDR3 bases are TGCGCCAGCAGCACTACAGGGAACTCCTATAATTCACCC. Translated: CASSTTGNSYNSP. The entire CDR3 protein reads CASSTTGNSYNSPLHF.

The CDR3 reads CASSQDPRGPDTQYF. The sequenced CDR3 bases are TGCGCCAGCAGCCAAGATCCCAGGGGGCCAGATACG. The chain joins TRBV4-1 to TRBJ2-3; 8 positions agree with TRBD1. The CDR3 end falls 3 residues outside the read, so it is completed with the germline J gene. The CDR3 length is 15 residues. From germline, CDR1 is MGHRA and CDR2 YSYEKL. V was pared by 0 bases and J by 4 bases, with 3 bases of the junction left unmatched.

Comment on this clone: The read ends 3 residues early relative to the CDR3; the germline J gene fills the gap. V is TRBV5-1 and J is TRBJ2-2; possible D gene TRBD2, 6 bases. This CDR3 has 16 residues. Germline values: CDR1 SGHRS, CDR2 YFSETQ. V was shortened by 2 bases and J by 2 bases, with 13 bases between the two germline ends. CDR3 region: CASSLGSGRNTGELFF. The sequenced CDR3 bases are TGCGCCAGCAGCTTAGGTAGCGGACGCAACACCGGGGAG.

The CDR3 DNA, read in part, is TGTGCCAGCTCACTTGAAGTAGCGGGAGGAATTCACGAG. This codes for CASSLEVAGGIHE. From start to end, the CDR3 is CASSLEVAGGIHEQYF. The genes are TRBV18 and TRBJ2-7; TRBD2 agrees at 10 bases. The missing CDR3 end, 3 residues past where the read stops, is filled in from the germline J gene. CDR1 and CDR2 (germline): KGHSH, LQKENI. V was pared by 4 bases and J by 5 bases, with 11 bases of the junction left unmatched. The CDR3 length is 16 residues.

The part of the CDR3 DNA that was read is TGTGCCAGCAGCCTAGGACAGGGGAGGCCAGAGACC. The encoded protein is CASSLGQGRPET. The CDR3 in its entirety is CASSLGQGRPETQYF. The chain couples TRBV5-4 to TRBJ2-5, with 9 bases identical to TRBD1. The CDR3 goes on 3 residues after the read ends, and that part is filled in from the germline J gene. The CDR3 covers 15 residues. Looked up from germline, CDR1 is SGHNT and CDR2 is YYREEE (reference sequence). With 4 bases clipped from V and 4 bases from J, the junction kept 8 bases outside the gene matches.

Notes on this clone: The read terminates 3 residues ahead of where the CDR3 ends, so the germline J gene completes it. The chain links TRBV7-3 to TRBJ1-5; weak D call: TRBD1 (5 bases). Germline V gives CDR1 SGHTA, CDR2 FQGTGA. The germline V and J ends were trimmed by 1 base and 2 bases, with 12 bases remaining between them. CDR3 size: 16 residues. CDR3: CASSLKQGNGNQPQHF. The sequenced part of the CDR3 DNA is TGTGCCAGCAGCTTAAAGCAGGGCAACGGCAATCAGCCC.

With respect to this clone: The read halts 3 residues ahead of the CDR3 end, with the missing end drawn from the germline J gene. The genes are TRBV29-1 and TRBJ2-1; 10 bases are a match to TRBD1. The ends lost 7 bases at V and 9 bases at J; junction bases unmatched: 12. CDR3 length: 14 residues. CDR1 SQVTM and CDR2 ANQGSEA come from the germline V gene. The CDR3 region is CSARQGAYEGEQFF. The sequenced part of the CDR3 DNA is TGCAGCGCCAGACAGGGGGCGTATGAAGGTGAG.